The present T cell receptor beta chain was sequenced within a study of beta chain features in type 1 diabetes. Across the whole study: Researchers looked at 95 million to 140 million sorted cells across all samples. Regarding the study as a whole: Across patients, naive, central memory and Treg TCRB repertoires exhibited apparently greater similarity than was observed across healthy donors. VDJ junctions sequenced from type 1 diabetes patients showed fewer insertions and more deletions.

The sample holds a few counts of this clone. The target antigen is unknown. Expressed TCRB transcripts were sequenced because the entire RNA isolate underwent reverse transcription. Produced via immunoSEQ multiplex PCR; TCRdb's table is partial and in-frame only. The sample has under 450,000 clones, approximately 15% seen once. Sorting that relied on CD45RO/CCR7/CD25/CD127/CD95/CD27 yielded CD4+ naive, central memory, regulatory and stem cell-like memory cells. The sequence was obtained from a young man in good health. The sequencing sample was made of naive CD4+ T cells from blood.

In DNA, the CDR3 is TGTGCCAGCAGCTTATGGGCAGAGACCCAGTACTTC. Amino acid sequence: CASSLWAETQYF. J is TRBJ2-5 and V is TRBV7-2; unclear D gene. V shed 2 bases and J shed 4 bases, with 5 bases lying between them. Per the germline V gene, CDR1 is SGHTA and CDR2 is FQGNSA. This CDR3 contains 12 residues.